Listed below are T cell receptor beta chains from one sample, sequenced in a study of blood T cell repertoires in COVID-19. Method: immunoSEQ multiplex PCR; TCRdb's copy keeps in-frame clones and lacks some. The sample lists 60,000 to 90,000 clones; roughly 84% were seen once. Sequencing was done on a sample of peripheral blood. The receptors were gathered from a man aged 60 to 75 with COVID-19, enrolled during active disease. CDR3s include the opening cysteine and the closing phenylalanine or tryptophan. D genes are given only for firm matches. The size field is filled for only some rows; it gives once, few, many or a size class.

v_gene	d_gene	j_gene	abundance	CDR3nt	CDR3aa
TRBV2	NA	TRBJ1-1	NA	TGTGCCAGCAGGAAGGGACAGAACACTGAAGCTTTCTTT	CASRKGQNTEAFF
TRBV30	TRBD1	TRBJ2-1	NA	TGTGCCTGGAGTGGACAGGGCGGATACAATGAGCAGTTCTTC	CAWSGQGGYNEQFF
TRBV7-6	TRBD1	TRBJ2-3	NA	TGTGCCAGCAGCCTCCACCGACCGGACAGGGGGGAGGGTACGCAGTATTTT	CASSLHRPDRGEGTQYF
TRBV30	TRBD2	TRBJ2-7	once	TGTGCCTGGAAGCGTCTCGGACTAGCGCCCTACGAGCAGTACTTC	CAWKRLGLAPYEQYF
TRBV6-5	TRBD1	TRBJ1-1	NA	TGTGCCAGCAGTCGCACAACAGGGGGCCTCACTGAAGCTTTCTTT	CASSRTTGGLTEAFF
TRBV10-1	TRBD1	TRBJ2-7	NA	TGCGCCAGCAGCGGACAGGGGGCTTGGTACGAGCAGTACTTC	CASSGQGAWYEQYF
TRBV7-3	TRBD2	TRBJ2-7	few	TGTGCCAGCAGCCAAGGGGTGAATCTAGCGGGAGGACCTTACGAGCAGTACTTC	CASSQGVNLAGGPYEQYF
TRBV19	NA	TRBJ2-3	once	TGTGCCACCGAATCCCCCAATAGGGGGGGTTTTGGTACAGATACGCAGTATTTT	CATESPNRGGFGTDTQYF
TRBV6-5	TRBD2	TRBJ2-3	NA	TGTGCCAGCAGTTACGGACTAGCGGGAGGTGCGGATACGCAGTATTTT	CASSYGLAGGADTQYF
TRBV5-5	TRBD1	TRBJ1-1	NA	TGTGCCAGCAGCCAAATGACAGGGGGCACTGAAGCTTTCTTT	CASSQMTGGTEAFF
TRBV5-6	NA	TRBJ1-1	NA	TGTGCCAGCAGCTTTTTCAGGAACACTGAAGCTTTCTTT	CASSFFRNTEAFF
TRBV28	NA	TRBJ1-5	NA	TGTGCCAGCAGGACAACCAGGGATTTTAGCAATCAGCCCCAGCATTTT	CASRTTRDFSNQPQHF
TRBV3-1/TRBV3-2	TRBD2	TRBJ2-7	NA	TGTGCCAGCAGCAAGACAGGGGGGCTAGCGGGAGGCAGCTACGAGCAGTACTTC	CASSKTGGLAGGSYEQYF
TRBV30	NA	TRBJ2-7	NA	TGTGCCTGGAGTGATCTCACAGGCAGGGACTTC	CAWSDLTGRDF
TRBV19	TRBD2	TRBJ2-7	NA	TGTGCCAGTAGTATAGATCTAGAGCGGGGGACCTACGAGCAGTACTTC	CASSIDLERGTYEQYF
TRBV6-5	NA	TRBJ1-2	NA	TGTGCCAGCAGTAGCGGGGCGAGAGGCTACACCTTC	CASSSGARGYTF
TRBV6-2/TRBV6-3	NA	TRBJ2-7	NA	TGTGCCAGCAGTTACTCGAGTCGGTTAGTGGTCCTCGAGCAGTACTTC	CASSYSSRLVVLEQYF
TRBV9	NA	TRBJ1-5	few	TGTGCCAGCAGCCCGGCGGGGGTCGGCAATCAGCCCCAGCATTTT	CASSPAGVGNQPQHF
TRBV5-1	NA	TRBJ1-6	NA	TGCGCCAGCAGCCCCTCCGCAACAGGGTCGGATAATTCACCCCTCCACTTT	CASSPSATGSDNSPLHF
TRBV9	NA	TRBJ2-3	NA	TGTGCCAGCAGCCCCCGGCAGTCAGGTGGTAGCACAGATACGCAGTATTTT	CASSPRQSGGSTDTQYF
TRBV11-2	NA	TRBJ2-1	NA	TGTGCCAGCAGCCTGCAGGGCACGACGCACTTCTTC	CASSLQGTTHFF
TRBV7-9	TRBD1	TRBJ2-5	NA	TGTGCCAGCAGCTGGAGACAGGGGGCTCTGGAGACCCAGTACTTC	CASSWRQGALETQYF
TRBV28	TRBD1	TRBJ1-1	NA	TGTGCCACCGGGACAGGGGGCGCTCTGGTTGAAGCTTTCTTT	CATGTGGALVEAFF
TRBV5-1	TRBD1	TRBJ2-7	NA	TGCGCCAGCAGCTTGGCACCAGGACAGGCCCACTACGAGCAGTACTTC	CASSLAPGQAHYEQYF
TRBV30	TRBD1	TRBJ2-5	NA	TGTGCCTGGAGTACAACAGGGGTACAAGAGACCCAGTACTTC	CAWSTTGVQETQYF
TRBV5-6	NA	TRBJ2-3	NA	TGTGCCAGCAGCTTGGGCGGGCGCTGGAACACAGATACGCAGTATTTT	CASSLGGRWNTDTQYF
TRBV10-1	TRBD2	TRBJ2-7	NA	TGCGCCAGCAGTGCGAAGCGGGACCTGCCCTACGAGCAGTACTTC	CASSAKRDLPYEQYF
TRBV6-5	NA	TRBJ2-7	NA	TGTGCCAGCAGTTACGCCCGGGTCCACGAGCAGTACTTC	CASSYARVHEQYF
TRBV28	NA	TRBJ2-5	NA	TGTGCCAGCAGCTATAGCGGTCGAGGGGAAGAGACCCAGTACTTC	CASSYSGRGEETQYF
TRBV6-5	NA	TRBJ2-1	NA	TGTGCCAGCACCGAACGTCGGGGGAACAATGAGCAGTTCTTC	CASTERRGNNEQFF
TRBV12-5	NA	TRBJ1-1	NA	TGTGCTAGTGGTTTGGTAATAAGGAGCGTGAACACTGAAGCTTTCTTT	CASGLVIRSVNTEAFF
TRBV6-1	NA	TRBJ1-5	NA	TGTGCCAGCAGGGAAGGGGGAGATCAGCCCCAGCATTTT	CASREGGDQPQHF
TRBV2	TRBD1	TRBJ2-2	NA	TGTGCCAGCCCCCGGACAGGGCCGGGCGGGGAGCTGTTTTTT	CASPRTGPGGELFF
TRBV9	NA	TRBJ1-4	NA	TGTGCCAGCGAAGGCAGGGATGAAAAACTGTTTTTT	CASEGRDEKLFF
TRBV2	TRBD1	TRBJ1-1	NA	TGTGCCAGCAGACCGGGACAGGGTGGGCACACTGAAGCTTTCTTT	CASRPGQGGHTEAFF
TRBV18	TRBD2	TRBJ2-1	NA	TGTGCCAGCTCAATCCTAGCGGGAGCCTACAATGAGCAGTTCTTC	CASSILAGAYNEQFF
TRBV30	NA	TRBJ1-4	NA	TGTGCCTGGAGTGTACAGGGTATCGAAAAACTGTTTTTT	CAWSVQGIEKLFF
TRBV6-2/TRBV6-3	TRBD1	TRBJ1-2	once	TGTGCCAGCAGCGATAACCCGGGACAGGGTGGAGATGGCTACACCTTC	CASSDNPGQGGDGYTF
TRBV5-1	TRBD2	TRBJ2-2	once	TGCGCCAGCAGCTTTAGCGGGGTGCGCACCGGGGAGCTGTTTTTT	CASSFSGVRTGELFF
TRBV5-1	NA	TRBJ2-5	NA	TGCGCCAGCAGCATGAGACAGTTGGTGGAGACCCAGTACTTC	CASSMRQLVETQYF
TRBV29-1	TRBD1	TRBJ2-3	NA	TGCAGCGTTGAACGGGACAGGAACACAGATACGCAGTATTTT	CSVERDRNTDTQYF
TRBV15	TRBD2	TRBJ2-2	NA	TGTGCCACCAGCAAAGGAAGCGGGGTGAACACCGGGGAGCTGTTTTTT	CATSKGSGVNTGELFF
TRBV6-5	NA	TRBJ1-1	NA	TGTGCCAGCAGCCACAGGGAATTGACTGAAGCTTTCTTT	CASSHRELTEAFF
TRBV3-1/TRBV3-2	NA	TRBJ1-2	few	TGTGCCAGCAGCCAAGACAGAACCTATGGCTACACCTTC	CASSQDRTYGYTF
TRBV19	TRBD1	TRBJ2-2	NA	TGTGCCAGTACCAACCTACAGGGGACGAACACCGGGGAGCTGTTTTTT	CASTNLQGTNTGELFF
TRBV9	NA	TRBJ1-5	NA	TGTGCCAGCAGCCCTAGTGGGGGGTGGTATCAGCCCCAGCATTTT	CASSPSGGWYQPQHF
TRBV6-1	TRBD1	TRBJ2-5	NA	TGTGCCAGCAGTGAGAGGACAGGGGGCGGGGAGACCCAGTACTTC	CASSERTGGGETQYF
TRBV4-2	TRBD1	TRBJ2-6	NA	TGTGCCAGCAGCCAAACTCCGGGACAGATTACAACTAGGGCCAACGTCCTGACTTTC	CASSQTPGQITTRANVLTF
TRBV12-3/TRBV12-4	NA	TRBJ1-3	NA	TGTGCCAGCAGTCCCCAGGATGGAAACACCATATATTTT	CASSPQDGNTIYF
TRBV10-3	NA	TRBJ2-3	NA	TGTGCCATCCTCCGCGGCGGCACTAGCACAGATACGCAGTATTTT	CAILRGGTSTDTQYF
TRBV7-3	TRBD2	TRBJ2-2	NA	TGTGCCAGCAGCTTAACTAGCGGGTACGGCACCGGGGAGCTGTTTTTT	CASSLTSGYGTGELFF
TRBV4-2	TRBD1	TRBJ2-5	NA	TGTGCCAGCAGCCAACCCCAAGGACAGGGGGACCAGTACTTC	CASSQPQGQGDQYF
TRBV6-5	TRBD2	TRBJ2-1	NA	TGTGCCAGCAGTCCCTCAGCGGGATTGGGCAATGAGCAGTTCTTC	CASSPSAGLGNEQFF
TRBV6-5	TRBD1	TRBJ2-5	NA	TGTGCCAGCGGCGACAGGGCTTCCCAAGAGACCCAGTACTTC	CASGDRASQETQYF
TRBV7-9	NA	TRBJ1-2	NA	TGTGCCAGCACCTTCGACTATGGCTACACCTTC	CASTFDYGYTF
TRBV5-1	TRBD1	TRBJ2-7	NA	TGCGCCAGCAGCTTGATTACAGGGGCCTCCTACGAGCAGTACTTC	CASSLITGASYEQYF
TRBV6-1	NA	TRBJ2-4	NA	TGTGCCAGCAGTGAATGGAGGGTAGGGGTTAGCATTCAGTACTTC	CASSEWRVGVSIQYF
TRBV19	NA	TRBJ1-5	NA	TGTGCCAGTAGTATTGGGCAGGGCGCCAATCAGCCCCAGCATTTT	CASSIGQGANQPQHF